This TCR beta chain was identified in a study of T cells in Graves' hyperthyroidism and ophthalmopathy. Study-wide context: Staff took peripheral blood when the initial diagnosis was made, before any treatment began.

This CDR3 has 17 residues. The germline V gene has CDR1 SSHAT and CDR2 FNYEAQ (reference sequence). In this sample, this clonotype turned up many times. The junction differs from germline at one of its ends, possibly a read error. Amplification of TCR beta CDR3 regions was performed using RNA transcripts as template. The HTBI primer set served for first-round RT-PCR of the TCR CDR3. One entry per CDR3 protein, called by TCRdb with MiXCR from the multiplex PCR reads. The table shows 450,000 to 600,000 distinct CDR3 sequences, with just under 20% occurring only once. The sequencing input was blood. The chain joins TRBV7-7 to TRBJ2-5; 11 positions match TRBD2. This TCR derives from a man in his forties with Graves' ophthalmopathy. The DNA for the CDR3 is TGTGCTAGCAGCCTCGGCCTACTAGCGGGAGTAGGAGAGACCCAGTACTTC. Protein sequence: CASSLGLLAGVGETQYF.